This is a list of T cell receptor beta chains from one sample in a study of T cell repertoires in cytomegalovirus infection. No antigen has been assigned to these receptors. TCRdb recomputed calls from the reads with MiXCR, one row per CDR3 protein. Here the sample spans roughly 69,000 distinct CDR3 sequences, about 19% being singletons. The source was CD8+ T cells from cultured PBMCs, collected from culture after CMV antigen stimulation. The receptors shown here come from a human donor in good health (CMV status not recorded). Some clones in this sample may be carry-over from other donors' samples. CDR3s include the opening cysteine and the closing phenylalanine or tryptophan. A D gene is named only where the DNA matches it firmly. A row's size may be missing; if present it is once, few, many or a size class.

D gene	clone size	V gene	J gene	CDR3 DNA	CDR3 protein
-	-	TRBV9	TRBJ2-1	TGTGCCAGCAGCATTAGGGGGGACGGATTTTGGAATGAGCAGTTCTTC	CASSIRGDGFWNEQFF
TRBD1	-	TRBV6-6	TRBJ2-1	TGTGCCAGCAGCGCCCCGGGACAGCGTTACAATGAGCAGTTCTTC	CASSAPGQRYNEQFF
-	few	TRBV6-2/TRBV6-3	TRBJ2-3	TGTGCCACCACTAATAGGAGGACGGACACAGATACGCAGTATTTT	CATTNRRTDTDTQYF
-	many	TRBV7-2	TRBJ1-5	TGTGCCAGCAGCTTTCGTTATAGCAATCAGCCCCAGCATTTT	CASSFRYSNQPQHF
-	-	TRBV7-6	TRBJ2-7	TGTGCCAGCAGCTTAGGGGCGGGGCCCGACGAGCAGTACTTC	CASSLGAGPDEQYF
-	few	TRBV12-3/TRBV12-4	TRBJ2-3	TGTGCCAGCATTCCGGGACACGACGATACGCAGTATTTT	CASIPGHDDTQYF
-	few	TRBV4-1	TRBJ1-6	TGCGCCAGCAGCCAAGGGGGGTCACCCCTCCACTTT	CASSQGGSPLHF
TRBD1	-	TRBV6-2/TRBV6-3	TRBJ1-1	TGTGCCAGCAGATCGACAGGGGGGCAGAGAGAAGCTTTCTTT	CASRSTGGQREAFF
-	once	TRBV7-8	TRBJ1-1	TGTGCCAGCAGCCCCCACAGAGGGAACACTGAAGCTTTCTTT	CASSPHRGNTEAFF
-	-	TRBV7-3	TRBJ2-7	TGTGCCAGCAGCCCGGATGGGGGGCGCGAGGACGAGCAGTACTTC	CASSPDGGREDEQYF
-	-	TRBV10-3	TRBJ2-2	TGTGCCATCAGTGAGTCAGGGGGACACACGAACACCGGGGAGCTGTTTTTT	CAISESGGHTNTGELFF
-	-	TRBV6-8	TRBJ2-7	TGTGCCAGCAGTTCCCCGGGCCGCTCCTACGAGCAGTACTTC	CASSSPGRSYEQYF
-	-	TRBV6-2/TRBV6-3	TRBJ1-4	TGTGCCAGCAGCAGAGGAACGGAAAAACTGTTTTTT	CASSRGTEKLFF
TRBD1	few	TRBV9	TRBJ1-2	TGTGCCAGCAGCGCCGATCCGGGACAGGGAATTAATGGCTACACCTTC	CASSADPGQGINGYTF
TRBD2	-	TRBV3-1	TRBJ2-4	TGTGCCAGCAGCCAGAAAGGACTAGCGGGGGGGCACGACATTCAGTACTTC	CASSQKGLAGGHDIQYF
-	few	TRBV7-9	TRBJ2-3	TGTGCCAGCACCTTTAGGGGGGGGGTAGATACGCAGTATTTT	CASTFRGGVDTQYF
-	-	TRBV27	TRBJ1-5	TGTGCCAGCAGTCATACGCTGAATCAGCCCCAGCATTTT	CASSHTLNQPQHF
TRBD1	-	TRBV12-3/TRBV12-4	TRBJ1-2	TGTGCCAGCAGCCCAACCTTGCAGGGGGCTTACTATGGCTACACCTTC	CASSPTLQGAYYGYTF
TRBD1	-	TRBV7-6	TRBJ1-1	TGTGCCAGCAGCCCCAACAGGGGGGGTAAGAACACTGAAGCTTTCTTT	CASSPNRGGKNTEAFF
TRBD1	-	TRBV7-7	TRBJ2-1	TGTGCCAGCAGCTTATCGACAGGGGGCCTCTACAATGAGCAGTTCTTC	CASSLSTGGLYNEQFF
-	few	TRBV6-1	TRBJ1-2	TGTGCCAGCAGTGAAGGAATGGGCCTAAACTATGGCTACACCTTC	CASSEGMGLNYGYTF
-	-	TRBV7-2	TRBJ2-7	TGTGCCAGCAGCTTAGGGAGGTACGAGCAGTACTTC	CASSLGRYEQYF
TRBD1	-	TRBV20-1	TRBJ1-5	TGCAGTGCTAGAGGGACAGGGTGGGTGAGCAATCAGCCCCAGCATTTT	CSARGTGWVSNQPQHF